These 10 T cell receptor beta chains were all obtained from the same sample, sequenced in a study of blood T cell repertoires in COVID-19. Produced via immunoSEQ multiplex PCR; TCRdb's table is partial and in-frame only. The sample includes 200,000 to 250,000 clones, under 90% of them seen just once. Input material: peripheral blood. The receptors derive from a woman aged 80 or over with acute or convalescent COVID-19.

This clone has just one count. The genes are TRBV6-2 or TRBV6-3 and TRBJ1-5; TRBD1 is a possible D gene (6 bases). Per the germline V gene, CDR1 is MNHEY and CDR2 is SVGEGT. The CDR3 is 13 amino acids. The germline V and J ends were trimmed by 4 bases and 7 bases, with 11 bases remaining between them. The CDR3 is CASSWGRGQPQHF. In DNA, the CDR3 is TGTGCCAGCAGTTGGGGGCGAGGACAGCCCCAGCATTTT.

J is TRBJ1-6 and V is TRBV2; D is perhaps TRBD1 (6 bases). The CDR3 sequence is 13 residues long. Looked up from germline, CDR1 is SNHLY and CDR2 is FYNNEI. V was clipped by 7 bases and J by 11 bases, with 15 bases between them. CDR3 nucleotide sequence: TGTGCCAGCAAGCCCCAGGGGACGGCACCCCTCCACTTT. It is translated as CASKPQGTAPLHF.

Worth noting for this clone: The sample holds other DNA sequences that translate to the same CDR3. This chain connects TRBV7-2 to TRBJ2-5; the match to TRBD2 covers 13 bases. Germline lookup yields CDR1 SGHTA and CDR2 FQGNSA. CDR3 length: 16 residues. The V and J ends lost 1 base and 1 base, in that order; junction bases with no gene match: 0. CDR3 sequence reads: CASSLGTSGGQETQYF. DNA of the CDR3: TGTGCCAGCAGCTTAGGGACTAGCGGGGGCCAAGAGACCCAGTACTTC.

The chain carries TRBV3-1 (or the pseudogene TRBV3-2) and TRBJ2-2, with 9 bases lining up with TRBD2. The germline V gene encodes CDR1 LGHDT and CDR2 YNNKEL (reference sequence). The V and J ends lost 4 bases and 6 bases, in that order; junction bases with no gene match: 9. The CDR3 is 16 residues long. The CDR3 sequence is CASSPFAGGPAGELFF. CDR3 DNA sequence: TGTGCCAGCAGCCCCTTTGCGGGGGGGCCTGCCGGGGAGCTGTTTTTT.

This clone was counted a single time. CDR3 residues: CASSYGLAGDQETQYF. The CDR3 DNA reads as TGTGCCAGCAGCTATGGTCTAGCGGGGGATCAAGAGACCCAGTACTTC. J is TRBJ2-5 and V is TRBV7-3; 10 bases are shared with TRBD2. Germline V lookup: CDR1 SGHTA, CDR2 FQGTGA. V was clipped by 4 bases and J by 2 bases; unmatched bases: 7. The CDR3 sequence is 16 residues long.

The V and J genes are TRBV3-1 (or the pseudogene TRBV3-2) and TRBJ2-7; the D gene is possibly TRBD1 (6 bases). The ends were cut back, 3 bases at V and 5 bases at J, with 17 bases in the middle. Germline V gene data show CDR1 as LGHDT and CDR2 as YNNKEL (reference sequence). The CDR3 runs 15 residues. The chain's CDR3 is CASSQTTGMGDEQYF. Here the CDR3 DNA reads TGTGCCAGCAGCCAGACGACAGGTATGGGCGACGAGCAGTACTTC.

The J gene is TRBJ2-7, the V gene TRBV18; perhaps TRBD2 as D (6 bases). The CDR3 contains 17 residues. Trimming removed 0 bases at V and 2 bases at J, with 17 bases between. The germline CDR1 and CDR2 sequences are KGHSH and LQKENI. CDR3 bases: TGTGCCAGCTCACCACCTCGGGGGACTCCGGGGGCCTACGAGCAGTACTTC. As protein: CASSPPRGTPGAYEQYF.

This clone was picked up a small number of times. This chain connects TRBV27 to TRBJ1-1; 9 bases are shared with TRBD1. This CDR3 region has 14 residues. V shed 4 bases, J shed 1 base, and the junction held 1 base outside the gene matches. CDR1 is MNHEY, CDR2 SMNVEV, per germline (reference sequence). CDR3 DNA: TGTGCCAGCAGTTACAGGGGGCAGAACACTGAAGCTTTCTTT. Protein sequence: CASSYRGQNTEAFF.

This clone was detected once. The rearrangement uses TRBV3-1 (or the pseudogene TRBV3-2) and TRBJ1-2; possible D gene TRBD1, 6 bases. Germline CDR1 reads LGHDT; CDR2 reads YNNKEL (reference sequence). The length of the CDR3 is 16 residues. The germline V and J ends were trimmed by 6 bases and 4 bases, with 21 bases remaining between them. CDR3 residues: CASSRRTGGRGYGYTF. CDR3 in DNA: TGTGCCAGCAGTCGAAGAACCGGGGGGCGCGGCTATGGCTACACCTTC.

The gene calls are TRBV10-3 and TRBJ2-2, with D tentatively TRBD2 (7 bases). Germline CDR1 and CDR2: ENHRY and SYGVKD. This CDR3 spans 15 amino acids. V dropped 6 bases and J dropped 1 base, with 12 bases sitting between them. CDR3 amino acids: CAIRNREGNTGELFF. The CDR3 DNA reads TGTGCCATCAGAAACAGGGAGGGGAACACCGGGGAGCTGTTTTTT.